This T cell receptor (beta chain) was profiled in a study of T cell responses to AZD1222 COVID-19 vaccine (TCRdb year 2021). In terms of the full investigation: AZD1222 recipients given second doses at about 4 weeks or at about 12 weeks were pooled, since spike-specific TCR depth and breadth were not found to differ between the two schedules. A total of about 240 trial participants underwent TCR sequencing, of whom 207 received two doses of AZD1222 and roughly 25 received two doses of the MenACWY control vaccine. Trial participants were enrolled by age into 18-55, 56-69 and 70-plus year subgroups, with roughly 160, 29 and 62 TCR-sequenced participants respectively.

This clone was recorded many times. This clone's antigen is unknown. Nothing much larger sits one base from this clone, and base qualities are not available. Study-wide findings and limitations: Participants were mostly white British and included more females than males, and it was suggested by the authors that clonal diversity may have been underestimated. Because no samples from the day 14 peak response were available, repertoires could be characterized only after the peak T cell response. Nearly half of unique spike-specific TCRs reportedly recognized epitopes outside regions mutated in the B.1.351 and B.1.1.7 variants. The whole spike protein was spanned by vaccine-associated CD4 TCRs, and dominant responses were seen in regions 160-218 and 743-854. After two AZD1222 doses, spike-specific TCR breadth and depth were significantly higher than at day 0 and than in MenACWY recipients. In the small 56-69-year group, the increase in depth fell short of significance, most likely because of low power. Only five to seven AZD1222 recipients were SARS-CoV-2 seropositive at baseline, limiting conclusions about previously exposed vaccinees.

The CDR3 regions of human TCRbeta chains were subjected to immunosequencing. Per the authors' processing: Repertoire TCRs were matched against a reference library of SARS-CoV-2-specific TCRs generated with the MIRA antigen-specificity platform. Breadth was defined as the fraction of unique TCRs that were SARS-CoV-2-associated. Depth was defined as the fraction of total T cells that were SARS-CoV-2-associated. Using the MIRA data, every spike-specific TCR was mapped to the spike region that the TCR reacted to and assigned to either a CD4 or a CD8 class. Log10-transformed breadth and depth values were compared by one-way ANOVA with Sidak's multiple comparisons tests. TCRdb stores this immuneACCESS table with in-frame sequences only. Part of the clones is absent; in the studies checked, under half of the shortfall reflects unresolved V genes, and no reason is known for the rest. That table furnishes V, J and clone size, whereas the DNA furnished D and trimming. This sample holds over 140,000 clones; around 90% were observed only once. About 4.8% of the sample is taken by the ten largest.

CDR3 length: 16 amino acids, cysteine to phenylalanine. Of the read, only the CDR3 DNA is kept; its 48 bases are in frame from base 1. The junction shows trimming of 6 bases on V and 4 bases on J, plus 21 bases between the germline ends. As encoded in the germline V gene (reference sequence), CDR1 is SEHNR while CDR2 is FQNEAQ. This specimen's time point label, per the study, means: baseline before first vaccination. Vaccinee samples were obtained from the UK trials COV001 and COV002, which included a single-blind randomized controlled phase 2/3 trial of AZD1222 (ChAdOx1 nCoV-19) in healthy adults. For TCRbeta chain sequencing, PBMC samples were collected from trial participants at day 0 and at day 28 after the second dose.

This sequence was found in an adult in good health. The sequences come from peripheral blood, collected on day 0 of AZD1222 vaccination. Here the chain combines TRBV7-9 and TRBJ2-5; the D gene is unclear. CDR3 loop: CASSWDGLVRIETQYF. In nucleotides, the sequence is TGTGCCAGCAGTTGGGATGGCCTCGTTCGTATAGAGACCCAGTACTTC.